Listed below are T cell receptor beta chains from one sample, sequenced in a study of cytomegalovirus exposure and HLA in healthy donors. Libraries were prepared by immunoSEQ multiplex PCR; TCRdb keeps only in-frame clonotypes and omits some of them. The data show about 93,000 clones, around three quarters seen once. Sequenced material: PBMCs. The receptors stem from a man aged 30-40 years in good health and CMV-seronegative. Both conserved end residues are part of each CDR3. D genes are given only for firm matches.

v_gene: TRBV7-2
j_gene: TRBJ2-7
d_gene: TRBD1
CDR3aa: CASSSTGRTYEQYF

v_gene: TRBV29-1
j_gene: TRBJ2-1
d_gene: TRBD2
CDR3aa: CSVRGGGNEQFF

v_gene: TRBV6-1
j_gene: TRBJ2-3
d_gene: TRBD1
CDR3aa: CASSGGQGATDTQYF

v_gene: TRBV28
j_gene: TRBJ2-1
d_gene: TRBD1
CDR3aa: CAVSTGGNEQFF

v_gene: TRBV23-1
j_gene: TRBJ2-1
d_gene: .
CDR3aa: CASSSGGLASNEQFF

v_gene: TRBV27
j_gene: TRBJ1-5
d_gene: .
CDR3aa: CAIRGQGGQPQHF

v_gene: TRBV15
j_gene: TRBJ2-3
d_gene: .
CDR3aa: CATSRPRDTQYF

v_gene: TRBV15
j_gene: TRBJ2-5
d_gene: TRBD1
CDR3aa: CATSRGQGEETQYF

v_gene: TRBV6-1
j_gene: TRBJ2-7
d_gene: .
CDR3aa: CASLKGLDYEQYF

v_gene: TRBV6-4
j_gene: TRBJ1-1
d_gene: .
CDR3aa: CASSDHRVYTEAFF

v_gene: TRBV29-1
j_gene: TRBJ2-1
d_gene: .
CDR3aa: CSVDPGYNEQFF

v_gene: TRBV29-1
j_gene: TRBJ2-5
d_gene: TRBD1
CDR3aa: CSGTGAETQYF

v_gene: TRBV2
j_gene: TRBJ1-1
d_gene: TRBD1
CDR3aa: CASSGDSNTEAFF

v_gene: TRBV18
j_gene: TRBJ2-7
d_gene: .
CDR3aa: CASSPSQGPYEQYF

v_gene: TRBV7-2
j_gene: TRBJ1-3
d_gene: .
CDR3aa: CASSLVGDSGNTIYF

v_gene: TRBV6-1
j_gene: TRBJ2-3
d_gene: TRBD1
CDR3aa: CASSGDRAPTDTQYF

v_gene: TRBV6-6
j_gene: TRBJ1-4
d_gene: .
CDR3aa: CASSPTATNEKLFF

v_gene: TRBV27
j_gene: TRBJ2-1
d_gene: TRBD1
CDR3aa: CASSRGTGYNEQFF

v_gene: TRBV5-6
j_gene: TRBJ1-2
d_gene: TRBD1
CDR3aa: CASSPQGAGYGYTF

v_gene: TRBV7-9
j_gene: TRBJ2-6
d_gene: TRBD1
CDR3aa: CASSRTGAGANVLTF

v_gene: TRBV5-1
j_gene: TRBJ2-1
d_gene: TRBD2
CDR3aa: CASSSGVYNEQFF

v_gene: TRBV7-9
j_gene: TRBJ2-2
d_gene: TRBD2
CDR3aa: CASSLLASGRTGELFF

v_gene: TRBV5-1
j_gene: TRBJ2-1
d_gene: TRBD2
CDR3aa: CASSFFSGSYNEQFF

v_gene: TRBV4-1
j_gene: TRBJ1-1
d_gene: .
CDR3aa: CASSQVPGNTEAFF